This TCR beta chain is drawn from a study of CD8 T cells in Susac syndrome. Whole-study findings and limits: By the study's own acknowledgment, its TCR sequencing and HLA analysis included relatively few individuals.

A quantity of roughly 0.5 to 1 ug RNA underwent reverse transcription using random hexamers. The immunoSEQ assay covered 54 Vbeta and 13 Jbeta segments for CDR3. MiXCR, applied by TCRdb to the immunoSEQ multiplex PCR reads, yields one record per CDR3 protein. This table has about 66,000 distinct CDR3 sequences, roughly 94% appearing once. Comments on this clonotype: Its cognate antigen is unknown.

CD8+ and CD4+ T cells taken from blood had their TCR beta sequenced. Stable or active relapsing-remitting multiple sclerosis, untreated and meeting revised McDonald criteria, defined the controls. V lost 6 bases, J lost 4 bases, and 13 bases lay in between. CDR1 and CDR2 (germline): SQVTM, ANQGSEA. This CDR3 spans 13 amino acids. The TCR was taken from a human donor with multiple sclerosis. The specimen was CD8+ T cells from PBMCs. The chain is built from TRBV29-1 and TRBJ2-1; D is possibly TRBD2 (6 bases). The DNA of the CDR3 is TGCAGCGTGGCGGGACTCGATTACAATGAGCAGTTCTTC. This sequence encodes CSVAGLDYNEQFF.